The following is a TCR beta chain sequence with its context. The source of the sample is a study of blood T cell dynamics during melanoma immunotherapy. The CDR3 loop spans 15 amino acids. Per germline, CDR1 SGHDN and CDR2 FVKESK. Trimming stripped 0 bases from V and 4 bases from J, with 13 bases between. TCRdb keeps only in-frame clones here, not all; method: immunoSEQ multiplex PCR. This table has roughly 8,000 clones, more than 70% appearing once. The time point here: week 3, after first cycle of checkpoint inhibitor. V and J are TRBV14 and TRBJ2-7; D gene unclear. The sequences come from blood, collected from a patient treated with checkpoint blockade. This TCR was sampled from a human donor with melanoma. CDR3 DNA sequence: TGTGCCAGCAGCCAAGAGTCGGCCAGGAATTACGAGCAGTACTTC. Amino acid sequence: CASSQESARNYEQYF. Complete variable domain (other parts from reference TRBV14 and TRBJ2-7): EAGVTQFPSHSVIEKGQTVTLRCDPISGHDNLYWYRRVMGKEIKFLLHFVKESKQDESGMPNNRFLAERTGGTYSTLKVQPAELEDSGVYFCASSQESARNYEQYFGPGTRLTVT.